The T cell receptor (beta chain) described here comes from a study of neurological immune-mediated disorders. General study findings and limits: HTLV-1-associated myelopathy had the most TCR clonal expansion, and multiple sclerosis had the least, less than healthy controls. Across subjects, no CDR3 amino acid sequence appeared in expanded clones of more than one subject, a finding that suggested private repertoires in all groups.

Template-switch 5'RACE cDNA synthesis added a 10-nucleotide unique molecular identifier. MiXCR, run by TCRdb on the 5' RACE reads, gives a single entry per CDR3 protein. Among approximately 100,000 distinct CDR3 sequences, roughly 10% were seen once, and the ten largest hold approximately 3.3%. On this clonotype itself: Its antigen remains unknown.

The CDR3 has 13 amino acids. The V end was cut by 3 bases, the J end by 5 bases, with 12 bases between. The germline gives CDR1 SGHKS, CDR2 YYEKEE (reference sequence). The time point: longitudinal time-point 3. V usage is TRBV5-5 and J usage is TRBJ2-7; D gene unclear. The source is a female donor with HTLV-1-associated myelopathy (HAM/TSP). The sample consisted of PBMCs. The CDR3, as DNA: TGTGCCAGCAGCTCTTCAATCGTCGACGAGCAGTACTTC. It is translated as CASSSSIVDEQYF.